This entry is about one TCR beta chain. Its antigen is currently not known. Nothing much larger sits one base from this clone, and base qualities are not available. Isolated CD4+ and CD8+ T cells were pooled, and anti-CD45RA microbeads were used to isolate naive plus transitional T cells from the pooled cells. Miltenyi superparamagnetic beads coated with subset-specific monoclonal antibodies were used to isolate the T cell subsets. Every T cell population was isolated from peripheral blood. Ficoll separation was used to obtain mononuclear cells from whole blood, after which anti-CD14 microbeads were used to deplete monocytes. The isolated cell populations were resuspended in RNAprotect reagent immediately. Preparation of the library involved multiplex PCR. The instrument was a 454 GS FLX. Semiquantitative ARM-PCR was used to amplify the TCR alpha and beta CDR3 regions from mRNA. In ARM-PCR, tagged nested gene-specific primers were used first, and exponential amplification was then carried out by communal superprimers. Before the first-round PCR products went through the second amplification round, exonuclease was used to remove the nested primers. Sequencing of the amplicons was performed on the 454 platform, which allows millions of DNA fragments to be sequenced rapidly without cloning bias. An effective read was defined as a read mappable to both V and J germline segments. As for the original processing: Reads were assigned to germline V, D and J segments with IRmap, which uses pyromap, a Smith-Waterman modification adapted to 454 sequencing errors. D-beta assignments were filtered using cutoffs set at the 99th percentile of alignment scores from simulated random sequences. The CDR3 was taken to be the amino acids lying between the conserved V-segment Y[YFLI]C motif and the J-segment [FW]GXGT motif. Repertoire diversity was estimated with a compound Poisson process model previously applied to large-scale EST data. A cross-contamination detection procedure was applied to argue against sample contamination as the source of shared CDR3s. Using fastp trimming at Q25 and MiXCR clonotype assembly, TCRdb reanalyzed the public sequencing data and kept in-frame beta chains. Entries are consolidated by CDR3 protein sequence, retaining the most common genes and DNA. The V and J calls here are based on TCRdb, not the publication. The sample table lists about 7,400 distinct CDR3 sequences, just under 70% of them with a count of one. Clones ranked in the top ten supply around 49% of the sample.

The data are from a study of relationships among human T cell subsets (TCRdb year 2010). In terms of the full investigation: Eight distinct blood T cell populations were sequenced: pan T, CD8 cytotoxic, regulatory, Th1, Th2, naive plus transitional, activated and memory cells. Summary of the overall study and its limitations: Across the seven subsets, no statistically significant differences turned up in V, D and J usage, CDR3 length, or N-nucleotide additions. Substantial sharing of CDR3s among Th1, Th2 and regulatory T cells was interpreted as suggestive of stochastic cell fate choices. Over 60% of CD8+ cytotoxic sequences belonged to clones with over 100 reads, whereas regulatory and Th2 subsets showed few such clones. The bead-based sorting could not exclude a CD4+CD8+ double-positive population.

CDR1 and CDR2, looked up from the germline V gene, are SQVTM and ANQGSEA. At the junction V is shortened by 3 bases and J by 6 bases, with 17 bases in between. The CDR3 sequence holds 14 residues, the cysteine and phenylalanine included. The read is trimmed to its CDR3 DNA, 42 bases read in frame from base 1. This receptor chain uses TRBV29-1 and TRBJ1-1; no confident D gene assignment can be made. Source material: naive and transitional (CD45RA+) T cells sorted from blood. The sample's cell subset or site label is to be understood as: CD45RA+ naive plus transitional T cells (Tn+t). The receptor was isolated from a man aged 35 to 55 in good health. In nucleotide form, the sequence is TGCAGCGTTGAGGCCAGACCCTACTCCGCTGAAGCTTTCTTT. Its coded protein is CSVEARPYSAEAFF.